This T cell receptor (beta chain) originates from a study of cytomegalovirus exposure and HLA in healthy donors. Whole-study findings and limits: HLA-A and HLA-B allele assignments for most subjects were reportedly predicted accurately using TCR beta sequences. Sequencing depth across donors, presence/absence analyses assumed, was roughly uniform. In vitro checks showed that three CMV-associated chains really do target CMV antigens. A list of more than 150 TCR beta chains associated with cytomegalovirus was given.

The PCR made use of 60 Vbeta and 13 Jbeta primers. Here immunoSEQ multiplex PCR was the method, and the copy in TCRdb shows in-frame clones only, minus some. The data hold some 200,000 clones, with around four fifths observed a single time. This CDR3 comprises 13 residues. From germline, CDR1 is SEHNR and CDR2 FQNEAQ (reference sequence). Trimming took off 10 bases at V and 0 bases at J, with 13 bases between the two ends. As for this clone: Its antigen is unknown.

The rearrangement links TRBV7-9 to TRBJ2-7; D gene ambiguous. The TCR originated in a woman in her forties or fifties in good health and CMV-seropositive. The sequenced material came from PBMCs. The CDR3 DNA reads TGTGCCACCCGGGTCACCGCCTCCTACGAGCAGTACTTC. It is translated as CATRVTASYEQYF.